This TCR beta chain was documented in a study of beta chain features in type 1 diabetes. Study-level findings and limits: When VDJ junctions were examined, type 1 diabetes patients showed fewer insertions and more deletions. Researchers report that Type 1 diabetes patients had moderately but significantly shorter TCRB CDR3s across all four CD4+ subsets.

V lost 7 bases to trimming and J lost 5 bases, with 18 bases between them. The CDR3 extends over 15 amino acids. From germline, CDR1 is MDHEN and CDR2 SYDVKM. The investigators reverse transcribed all of the isolated RNA, so they sequenced expressed TCRB transcripts. Measured with immunoSEQ multiplex PCR; TCRdb has only the in-frame clones, and not every one. Of roughly 53,000 clones in the sample, under 45% were seen once. Only a few counts were recorded for this clone. Its specificity is not known. The material sequenced was Tregs from blood. This chain connects TRBV28 to TRBJ1-5, with D perhaps matching TRBD1 (5 bases). The sequence derives from a man aged 25-45 years with type 1 diabetes. CDR3 in amino acids: CASINQGKSDQPQHF. CDR3 sequence (DNA): TGTGCCAGCATTAATCAGGGAAAATCGGATCAGCCCCAGCATTTT.